Listed here are 30 T cell receptor beta chains from one sample, sequenced in a study of human T cells and chemical hapten exposure (dated by TCRdb to the early 2020s). The library relied on RACE. Sequencing instrument: NextSeq 500. Using fastp trimming at Q25 and MiXCR clonotype assembly, TCRdb reanalyzed the public sequencing data and kept in-frame beta chains. CDR3 protein duplicates are merged, each entry listing the most common genes and DNA. The sample has some 100,000 distinct CDR3 sequences on record, roughly a tenth of them singletons. The ten largest clones capture 2% to 2.5% of the sample. This specimen's time point label, interpreted: patch test 2, 6 weeks after DPC sensitization. The treatment or condition label for this specimen denotes: therapeutic diphenylcyclopropenone sensitization with weekly scalp DPC. Material: whole blood, obtained in connection with sensitization to the hapten diphenylcyclopropenone (DPC). These receptor sequences come from a middle-aged woman with alopecia areata. Some clones in this sample may be carry-over from other donors' samples.

The chain carries TRBV20-1 and TRBJ1-6; 7 bases agree with TRBD1. The length of the CDR3 is 12 residues. J was trimmed by 7 bases and V by 7 bases; bases with no gene match: 4. Germline lookup yields CDR1 DFQATT and CDR2 SNEGSKA (reference sequence). In DNA, the CDR3 is TGCAGTGTGGAACAGGGGAATTCACCCCTCCACTTT. Protein: CSVEQGNSPLHF.

This clonotype was seen a few times. The genes are TRBV6-6 and TRBJ2-2; D possibly corresponds to TRBD1 (5 bases). This CDR3 has 15 amino acids. From germline, CDR1 is MNHNY and CDR2 SVGAGI (reference sequence). The germline V and J ends were trimmed by 5 bases and 0 bases, with 10 bases remaining between them. The CDR3 nucleotides are TGTGCCAGCAGTCAAGACAGTCCGAACACCGGGGAGCTGTTTTTT. This translates into CASSQDSPNTGELFF.

The chain is built from TRBV15 and TRBJ1-5, with D perhaps matching TRBD1 (5 bases). V lost 1 base to trimming and J lost 0 bases, with 16 bases between them. The length of the CDR3 is 18 residues. CDR1 and CDR2 from the germline V gene are LNHNV and YYDKDF (reference sequence). CDR3 sequence (DNA): TGTGCCACCAGCAGAGGACACGGGCAGGGCTATAGCAATCAGCCCCAGCATTTT. It encodes CATSRGHGQGYSNQPQHF.

The chain carries TRBV3-1 and TRBJ2-3, with TRBD2 identical over 14 bases. The V and J ends lost 4 bases and 6 bases, in that order; junction bases with no gene match: 6. This CDR3 is built from 16 residues. Germline assignment: CDR1 LGHDT and CDR2 YNNKEL (reference sequence). The CDR3 region has the DNA TGTGCCAGCAGCCCGGGACTAGCGGGAGCGGTGGATACGCAGTATTTT. It is translated as CASSPGLAGAVDTQYF.

There are many counts of this clonotype. The CDR3 region has the DNA TGCAGCGTTGAAGATGGGCTAGCGGGTCGCCAGTTCTTC. It translates to CSVEDGLAGRQFF. The V and J genes are TRBV29-1 and TRBJ2-1, with TRBD2 identical over 8 bases. CDR1 is SQVTM and CDR2 is ANQGSEA in the germline V gene. This CDR3 has 13 residues. V was clipped by 0 bases and J by 13 bases; unmatched bases: 8.

Many counts were recorded for this clonotype. The rearrangement links TRBV11-2 to TRBJ2-2, with D tentatively TRBD1 (6 bases). The V gene's germline CDR1 is SGHAT and CDR2 FQNNGV. This CDR3 has 17 residues. The V gene lost 3 bases and the J gene lost 0 bases, with 14 bases spanning the gap. The CDR3 reads CASSFYRGQPNTGELFF. The CDR3 DNA follows: TGTGCCAGCAGCTTCTATCGCGGACAGCCGAACACCGGGGAGCTGTTTTTT.

In its sample, this clonotype was seen many times. The chain combines TRBV5-6 with TRBJ2-5, with 12 bases lining up with TRBD2. The germline gives CDR1 SGHDT, CDR2 YYEEEE. J was trimmed by 5 bases and V by 1 base; bases with no gene match: 6. The length of the CDR3 is 16 residues. The CDR3 is CASSLRLAGGTETQYF. As DNA, the CDR3 is TGTGCCAGCAGCTTGCGGCTAGCGGGAGGGACGGAGACCCAGTACTTC.

This clonotype was counted between two and nine times. This chain links TRBV7-8 with TRBJ2-2; D is unresolved. V was shortened by 3 bases and J by 1 base, with 12 bases between the two germline ends. Germline V gene lookup returns CDR1 SGHVS and CDR2 FQNEAQ. This CDR3 has 16 residues. This CDR3 is CASSFGRRENTGELFF. The CDR3 region has the DNA TGTGCCAGCAGCTTTGGACGTAGGGAGAACACCGGGGAGCTGTTTTTT. Together with reference TRBV7-8 and TRBJ2-2, the CDR3 gives the full variable domain: GAGVSQSPRYKVAKRGQDVALRCDPISGHVSLFWYQQALGQGPEFLTYFQNEAQLDKSGLPSDRFFAERPEGSVSTLKIQRTQQEDSAVYLCASSFGRRENTGELFFGEGSRLTVL.

This clonotype was seen ten or more times. V gene TRBV7-9 combines with J gene TRBJ2-5; 8 nucleotides line up with TRBD2. Germline-derived CDR1 and CDR2 are SEHNR and FQNEAQ (reference sequence). The CDR3 runs to 15 residues. V lost 5 bases and J lost 5; bases outside the gene matches: 10. The CDR3, as DNA: TGTGCCAGCAGCCAACAGAGCGGGAGCCGGGAGACCCAGTACTTC. Translating it yields CASSQQSGSRETQYF. Based on the CDR3 plus reference TRBV7-9 and TRBJ2-5, the full variable domain is DTGVSQNPRHKITKRGQNVTFRCDPISEHNRLYWYRQTLGQGPEFLTYFQNEAQLEKSRLLSDRFSAERPKGSFSTLEIQRTEQGDSAMYLCASSQQSGSRETQYFGPGTRLLVL.

This clonotype was picked up one time. This clone may be a read error of a much larger clone one base away. The V call is TRBV7-9, the J call TRBJ1-3; no reliable D call. Germline V CDR1 and CDR2: SEHNR, FQNEAQ (reference sequence). CDR3 size: 19 residues. The CDR3 DNA reads as TGTGCCAGCAGTCCAATCCCCCTGGTGTCCCTGAGCTCTAGAAACACCATATATTTT. Translated, it gives CASSPIPLVSLSSRNTIYF.

This clonotype was detected ten times or more. V usage is TRBV6-1 and J usage is TRBJ2-3; 8 bases are shared with TRBD2. This CDR3 is built from 15 residues. V shed 10 bases and J 6 bases; nucleotides not matched to a gene: 15. CDR1 MNHNS and CDR2 SASEGT come from the germline V gene. The CDR3 DNA follows: TGTGCCACCAATCGCGGGGGGACTGCGCCCGATACGCAGTATTTT. It yields the protein CATNRGGTAPDTQYF.

This clonotype has a count of ten or more. The V call is TRBV28, the J call TRBJ2-2; either TRBD1 or TRBD2 may fit D (6 bases each). The germline V and J ends were trimmed by 3 bases and 5 bases, with 13 bases remaining between them. Germline assignment: CDR1 MDHEN and CDR2 SYDVKM. The CDR3 is 15 residues long. CDR3 nucleotides: TGTGCCAGCAGTTTGGAGGGAAGGGGGACCGGGGAGCTGTTTTTT. This translates into CASSLEGRGTGELFF.

Ten or more counts support this clonotype. This rearrangement joins TRBV7-2 to TRBJ2-5; no clear D. Germline CDR1 reads SGHTA; CDR2 reads FQGNSA. Trimming cost V 3 bases and J 1 base, with 9 bases left between them. The CDR3 loop spans 14 amino acids. The CDR3 sequence: CASSLGLTQETQYF. Here the CDR3 DNA reads TGTGCCAGCAGCTTGGGTCTAACCCAAGAGACCCAGTACTTC.

This clonotype was observed at least ten times. This chain connects TRBV28 to TRBJ2-1; TRBD2 agrees at 11 bases. This CDR3 region has 14 residues. Germline lookup yields CDR1 MDHEN and CDR2 SYDVKM. The ends lost 11 bases at V and 8 bases at J; junction bases unmatched: 11. The CDR3 region has the DNA TGTGCCTCGCTGGTTACTAGCGGGAGCCATGAGCAGTTCTTC. Its protein product is CASLVTSGSHEQFF.

This chain connects TRBV28 to TRBJ2-6, with D unresolved. CDR1 and CDR2 from the germline V gene are MDHEN and SYDVKM. There are 13 residues in the CDR3. Trimming stripped 5 bases from V and 2 bases from J, with 4 bases between. The CDR3 protein is CASSGPGANVLTF. CDR3 DNA: TGTGCCAGCAGTGGACCTGGGGCCAACGTCCTGACTTTC.

The chain recombines TRBV25-1 with TRBJ2-7; 9 nucleotides agree with TRBD2. Germline-derived CDR1 and CDR2 are MGHDK and SYGVNS. V lost 4 bases, J lost 0 bases, and 4 bases stayed unmatched. CDR3 length: 15 amino acids. DNA of the CDR3: TGTGCCAGCAGTGCGGCTAGCGGGGACTCCTACGAGCAGTACTTC. This translates into CASSAASGDSYEQYF.

Many counts were recorded for this clonotype. The chain combines TRBV7-2 with TRBJ2-7; tentative D call: TRBD1 (5 bases). The CDR3 has 15 residues. Germline V gene lookup returns CDR1 SGHTA and CDR2 FQGNSA. V was pared by 0 bases and J by 0 bases, with 9 bases between. CDR3 bases: TGTGCCAGCAGCTTAGCGGGGCCCCACTCCTACGAGCAGTACTTC. It translates to CASSLAGPHSYEQYF.

This clonotype was counted at least ten times. The chain links TRBV6-4 to TRBJ2-1; 7 nucleotides line up with TRBD2. The CDR3 is 15 residues long. J lost 6 bases, V lost 0 bases, and 5 bases had no gene match. CDR1 is MRHNA, CDR2 SNTAGT, per germline. CDR3 nucleotide sequence: TGTGCCAGCAGTGACTCGGCTAGCGGAACCAATGAGCAGTTCTTC. Translation gives CASSDSASGTNEQFF.

To note about this clonotype: Given a much more abundant clone one base away, this may be a read error. V and J are TRBV7-3 and TRBJ2-7, with D perhaps matching TRBD2 (6 bases). The CDR3 has 15 residues. Trimming shortened V by 1 base and J by 7 bases, and 17 bases separated the two germline ends. Germline-derived CDR1 and CDR2 are SGHTA and FQGTGA. The CDR3 nucleotides read TGTGCCAGCAGCTTAATTCCTAGCAGGAGGGGTGAGCAGTACTTC. It yields the protein CASSLIPSRRGEQYF.

This sequence joins TRBV2 and TRBJ2-7; no clear D. The CDR3 contains 14 residues. Germline lookup yields CDR1 SNHLY and CDR2 FYNNEI. V lost 5 bases and J lost 5, with 16 bases in between. The CDR3 region has the DNA TGTGCCAGCAGTTTGCAAGGGTCAATCAACGAGCAGTACTTC. Its translation is CASSLQGSINEQYF.

This clonotype was observed a few times. The genes are TRBV28 and TRBJ1-2; D gene uncertain. The V and J ends lost 4 bases and 6 bases respectively, with 15 bases between them. The CDR3 contains 14 residues. CDR1 MDHEN and CDR2 SYDVKM come from the germline V gene. The CDR3, as DNA: TGTGCCAGCAGTTCCCCTGGGTTTGGAAATGGCTACACCTTC. Translated, it gives CASSSPGFGNGYTF.

This clonotype was observed at least ten times. The chain couples TRBV19 to TRBJ2-2; D is perhaps TRBD1 or TRBD2 (5 bases each). The CDR3 covers 14 residues. V gave up 4 bases and J gave up 6 bases, with 12 bases separating them. The germline V gene has CDR1 LNHDA and CDR2 SQIVND (reference sequence). CDR3 residues: CASSTGTDPGELFF. The CDR3 nucleotides read TGTGCCAGTAGTACCGGGACGGACCCCGGGGAGCTGTTTTTT.

This clonotype was counted at least ten times. The chain joins TRBV6-5 to TRBJ1-1; TRBD1 is a possible D gene (6 bases). The length of the CDR3 is 15 residues. Germline V gene data show CDR1 as MNHEY and CDR2 as SVGAGI. The germline V and J ends were trimmed by 0 bases and 4 bases, with 12 bases remaining between them. The CDR3 region is CASSYSEGVGTEAFF. The CDR3 DNA sequence: TGTGCCAGCAGTTACTCGGAGGGGGTGGGCACTGAAGCTTTCTTT.

This clonotype was recorded many times. This chain links TRBV7-6 with TRBJ2-1; 12 nucleotides align to TRBD2. The trim removed 5 bases at V and 10 bases at J, leaving 9 bases unmatched. Germline V gene data show CDR1 as SGHVS and CDR2 as FNYEAQ. The length of the CDR3 is 15 residues. The CDR3 loop reads CASSPPTSGSGEQFF. DNA of the CDR3: TGTGCCAGCAGCCCCCCGACTAGCGGGAGTGGGGAGCAGTTCTTC.

This chain joins TRBV29-1 and TRBJ2-7; no definite D call. V lost 4 bases to trimming and J lost 2 bases, with 6 bases between them. Per germline, CDR1 SQVTM and CDR2 ANQGSEA. This CDR3 comprises 11 residues. The CDR3 here is CSVAQAYEQYF. The DNA of the CDR3 is TGCAGCGTTGCCCAGGCCTACGAGCAGTACTTC.

At least ten counts were recorded for this clonotype. The chain combines TRBV27 with TRBJ1-5; 7 nucleotides align to TRBD1. J lost 6 bases, V lost 5 bases, and 7 bases had no gene match. From germline, CDR1 is MNHEY and CDR2 SMNVEV (reference sequence). The CDR3 is 14 amino acids. The CDR3 loop is CASSEGQLFQPQHF. For the CDR3, the DNA is TGTGCCAGCAGTGAGGGACAGCTGTTTCAGCCCCAGCATTTT.

The rearrangement links TRBV20-1 to TRBJ1-4; D unclear. The CDR3 has 11 residues. Germline V gene data show CDR1 as DFQATT and CDR2 as SNEGSKA (reference sequence). V was clipped by 3 bases and J by 5 bases, with 4 bases between them. CDR3 coding DNA: TGCAGTGCTAGGCGAAATGAAAAACTGTTTTTT. This codes for CSARRNEKLFF.

This chain connects TRBV6-5 to TRBJ2-1; D call uncertain. This CDR3 is built from 12 residues. Between the trimmed V and J ends, which lost 6 bases and 8 bases, there was a span of 11 bases. The germline V gene has CDR1 MNHEY and CDR2 SVGAGI. The CDR3 nucleotides are TGTGCCAGCAGACGAAGTTACGATGAGCAGTTCTTC. This translates into CASRRSYDEQFF.

The chain has TRBV7-3 and TRBJ2-1; a weak D match, TRBD2 (6 bases). Germline CDR1 and CDR2: SGHTA and FQGTGA. The CDR3 runs to 17 residues. The V gene lost 5 bases and the J gene lost 8 bases, with 25 bases spanning the gap. The chain's CDR3 is CASSRSGGIDSVDEQFF. CDR3 in DNA: TGTGCCAGCAGCCGTAGCGGAGGGATCGATTCGGTGGATGAGCAGTTCTTC.

This clonotype appeared many times. The V call is TRBV20-1, the J call TRBJ2-7; D could derive from TRBD1 or TRBD2 (5 bases each). Trimming shortened V by 6 bases and J by 1 base, and 10 bases separated the two germline ends. The germline V gene has CDR1 DFQATT and CDR2 SNEGSKA (reference sequence). There are 12 residues in the CDR3. The CDR3 DNA sequence: TGCAGTGCGGGGGACCCTTCCTACGAGCAGTACTTC. Translation gives CSAGDPSYEQYF.